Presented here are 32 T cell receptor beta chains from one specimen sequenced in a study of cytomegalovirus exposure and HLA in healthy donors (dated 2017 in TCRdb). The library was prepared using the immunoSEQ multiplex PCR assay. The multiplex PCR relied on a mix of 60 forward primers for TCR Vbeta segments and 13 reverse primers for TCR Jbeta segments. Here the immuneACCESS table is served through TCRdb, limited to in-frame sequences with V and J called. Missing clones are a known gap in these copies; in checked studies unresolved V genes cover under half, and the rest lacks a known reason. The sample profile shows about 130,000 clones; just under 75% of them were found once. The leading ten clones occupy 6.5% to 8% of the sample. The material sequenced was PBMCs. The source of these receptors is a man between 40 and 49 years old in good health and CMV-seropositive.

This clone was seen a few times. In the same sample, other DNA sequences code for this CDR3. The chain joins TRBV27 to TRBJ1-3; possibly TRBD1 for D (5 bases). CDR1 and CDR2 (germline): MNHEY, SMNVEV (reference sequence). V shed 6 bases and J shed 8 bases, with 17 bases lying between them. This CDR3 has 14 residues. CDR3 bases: TGTGCCAGCAGCCGACTGTCGGGGGGGGACACCATATATTTT. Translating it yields CASSRLSGGDTIYF.

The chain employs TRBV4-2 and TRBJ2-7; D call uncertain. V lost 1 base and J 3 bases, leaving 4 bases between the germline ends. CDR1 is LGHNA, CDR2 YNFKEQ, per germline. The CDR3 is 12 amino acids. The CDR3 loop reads CASSQGVYEQYF. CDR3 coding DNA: TGTGCCAGCAGCCAAGGAGTCTACGAGCAGTACTTC.

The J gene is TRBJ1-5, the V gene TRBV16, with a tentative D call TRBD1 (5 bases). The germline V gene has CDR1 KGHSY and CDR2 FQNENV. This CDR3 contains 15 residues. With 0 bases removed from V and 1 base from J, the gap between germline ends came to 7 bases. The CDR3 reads CASSQSSGSNQPQHF. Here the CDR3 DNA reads TGTGCCAGCAGCCAATCGTCAGGGAGCAATCAGCCCCAGCATTTT.

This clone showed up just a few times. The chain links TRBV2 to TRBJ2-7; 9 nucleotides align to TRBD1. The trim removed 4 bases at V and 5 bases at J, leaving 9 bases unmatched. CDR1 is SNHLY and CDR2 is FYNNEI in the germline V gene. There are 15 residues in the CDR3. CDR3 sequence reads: CASSAEGTGLNEQYF. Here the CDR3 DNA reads TGTGCCAGCAGTGCGGAGGGGACAGGGCTGAACGAGCAGTACTTC.

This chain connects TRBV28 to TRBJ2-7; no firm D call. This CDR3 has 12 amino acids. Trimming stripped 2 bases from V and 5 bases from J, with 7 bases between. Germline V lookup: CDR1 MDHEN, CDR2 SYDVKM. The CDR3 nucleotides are TGTGCCAGCAGTTTACGGCGGCACGAGCAGTACTTC. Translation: CASSLRRHEQYF.

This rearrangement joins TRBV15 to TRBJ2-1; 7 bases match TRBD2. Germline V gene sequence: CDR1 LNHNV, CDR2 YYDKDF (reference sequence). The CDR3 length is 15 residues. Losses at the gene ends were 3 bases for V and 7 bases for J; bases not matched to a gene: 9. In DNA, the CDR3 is TGTGCCACCAGCAGTTCCAGGACTAGTCGGAATGAGCAGTTCTTC. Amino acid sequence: CATSSSRTSRNEQFF.

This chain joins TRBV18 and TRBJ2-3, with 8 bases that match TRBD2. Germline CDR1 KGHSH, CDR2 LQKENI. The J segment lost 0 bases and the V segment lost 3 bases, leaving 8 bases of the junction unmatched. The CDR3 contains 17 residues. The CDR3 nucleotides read TGTGCCAGCTCACCCCTTTTTAGCGGGACAAGCACAGATACGCAGTATTTT. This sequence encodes CASSPLFSGTSTDTQYF.

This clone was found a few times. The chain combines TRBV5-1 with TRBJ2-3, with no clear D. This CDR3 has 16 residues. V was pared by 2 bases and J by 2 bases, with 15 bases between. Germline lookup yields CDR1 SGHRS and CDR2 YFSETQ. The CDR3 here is CASSFGQEETTDTQYF. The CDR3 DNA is TGCGCCAGCAGCTTTGGCCAAGAGGAGACCACAGATACGCAGTATTTT.

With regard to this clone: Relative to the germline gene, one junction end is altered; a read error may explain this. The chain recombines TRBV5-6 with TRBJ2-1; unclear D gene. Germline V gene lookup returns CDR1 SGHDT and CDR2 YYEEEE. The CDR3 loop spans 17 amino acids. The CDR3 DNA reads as TGTGCCAGCGGCTTGCTGGTAGCCGCGTTCTCCTACAATGAGCAGTTCTTC. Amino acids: CASGLLVAAFSYNEQFF.

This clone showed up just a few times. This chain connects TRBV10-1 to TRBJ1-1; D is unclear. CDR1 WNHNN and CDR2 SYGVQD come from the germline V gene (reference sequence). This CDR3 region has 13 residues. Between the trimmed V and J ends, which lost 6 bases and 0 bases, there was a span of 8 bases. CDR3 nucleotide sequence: TGCGCCAGCAGGTTGACTTTGAACACTGAAGCTTTCTTT. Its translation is CASRLTLNTEAFF.

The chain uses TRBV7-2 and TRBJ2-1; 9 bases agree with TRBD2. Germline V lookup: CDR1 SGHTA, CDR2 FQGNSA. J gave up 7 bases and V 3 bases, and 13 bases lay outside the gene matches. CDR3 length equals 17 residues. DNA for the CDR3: TGTGCCAGCAGCTTCTCTATTCTCGCGGGGGGGCTGAATGAGCAGTTCTTC. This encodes CASSFSILAGGLNEQFF.

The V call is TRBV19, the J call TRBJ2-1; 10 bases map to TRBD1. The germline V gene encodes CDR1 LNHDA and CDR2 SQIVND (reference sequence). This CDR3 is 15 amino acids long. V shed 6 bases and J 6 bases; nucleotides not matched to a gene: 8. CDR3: CASSPVGTGANEQFF. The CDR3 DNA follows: TGTGCCAGTAGCCCCGTAGGGACAGGGGCCAATGAGCAGTTCTTC.

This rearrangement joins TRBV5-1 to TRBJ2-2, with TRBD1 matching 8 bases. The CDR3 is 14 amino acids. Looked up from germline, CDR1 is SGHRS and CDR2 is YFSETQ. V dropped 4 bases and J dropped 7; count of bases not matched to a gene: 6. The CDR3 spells CASSIGQGIGELFF. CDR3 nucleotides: TGCGCCAGCAGCATAGGACAGGGCATCGGGGAGCTGTTTTTT.

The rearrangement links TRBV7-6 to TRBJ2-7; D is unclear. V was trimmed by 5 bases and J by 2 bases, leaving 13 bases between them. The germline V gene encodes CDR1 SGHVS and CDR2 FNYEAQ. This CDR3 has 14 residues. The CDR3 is CASSPVRSPYEQYF. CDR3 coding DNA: TGTGCCAGCAGCCCCGTGAGGAGTCCCTACGAGCAGTACTTC. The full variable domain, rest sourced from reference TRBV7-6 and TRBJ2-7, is GAGVSQSPRYKVTKRGQDVALRCDPISGHVSLYWYRQALGQGPEFLTYFNYEAQQDKSGLPNDRFSAERPEGSISTLTIQRTEQRDSAMYRCASSPVRSPYEQYFGPGTRLTVT.

CDR3 sequence reads: CASSEVSLAGEAFF. The CDR3 region has the DNA TGTGCCAGCAGTGAAGTGAGTTTGGCAGGAGAAGCTTTCTTT. V gene TRBV6-1 combines with J gene TRBJ1-1; D is unclear. Trimming cost V 1 base and J 8 bases, with 14 bases left between them. The CDR3 contains 14 residues. Germline V lookup: CDR1 MNHNS, CDR2 SASEGT.

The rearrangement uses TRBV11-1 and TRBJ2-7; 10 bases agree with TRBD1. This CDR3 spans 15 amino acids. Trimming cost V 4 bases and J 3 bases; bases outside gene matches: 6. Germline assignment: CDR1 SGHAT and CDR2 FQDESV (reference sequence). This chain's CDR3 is CASSSPGQGFYEQYF. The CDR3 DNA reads TGTGCCAGCAGCTCCCCGGGACAGGGGTTCTACGAGCAGTACTTC.

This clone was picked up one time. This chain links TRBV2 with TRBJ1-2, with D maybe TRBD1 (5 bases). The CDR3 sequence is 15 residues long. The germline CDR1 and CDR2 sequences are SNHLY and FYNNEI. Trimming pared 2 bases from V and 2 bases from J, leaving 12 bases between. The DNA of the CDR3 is TGTGCCAGCAGTGAATGGAGGGGCGGCAACTATGGCTACACCTTC. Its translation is CASSEWRGGNYGYTF.

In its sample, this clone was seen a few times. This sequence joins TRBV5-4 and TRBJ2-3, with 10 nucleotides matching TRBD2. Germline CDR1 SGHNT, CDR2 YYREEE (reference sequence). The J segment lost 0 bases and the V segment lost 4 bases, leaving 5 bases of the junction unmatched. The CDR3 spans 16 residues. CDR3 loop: CASSPRTSGSTDTQYF. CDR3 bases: TGTGCCAGCAGCCCCCGGACTAGCGGTAGCACAGATACGCAGTATTTT.

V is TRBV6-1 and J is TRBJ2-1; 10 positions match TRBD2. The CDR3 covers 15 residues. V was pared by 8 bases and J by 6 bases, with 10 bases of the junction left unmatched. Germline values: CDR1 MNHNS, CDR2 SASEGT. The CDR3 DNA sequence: TGTGCCAGCCTGGTAGCGGGAGGATTCTCCAATGAGCAGTTCTTC. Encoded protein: CASLVAGGFSNEQFF.

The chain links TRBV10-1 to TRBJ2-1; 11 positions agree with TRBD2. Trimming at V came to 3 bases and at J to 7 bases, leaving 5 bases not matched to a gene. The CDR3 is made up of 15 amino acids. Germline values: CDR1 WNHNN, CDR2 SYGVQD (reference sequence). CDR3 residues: CASSDLAGGVNEQFF. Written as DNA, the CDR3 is TGCGCCAGCAGTGACCTAGCGGGAGGAGTAAATGAGCAGTTCTTC.

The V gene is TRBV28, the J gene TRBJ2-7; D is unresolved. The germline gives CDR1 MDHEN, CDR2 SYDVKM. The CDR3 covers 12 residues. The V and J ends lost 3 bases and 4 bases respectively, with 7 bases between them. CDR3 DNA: TGTGCCAGCAGTTTGAACATTTACGAGCAGTACTTC. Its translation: CASSLNIYEQYF.

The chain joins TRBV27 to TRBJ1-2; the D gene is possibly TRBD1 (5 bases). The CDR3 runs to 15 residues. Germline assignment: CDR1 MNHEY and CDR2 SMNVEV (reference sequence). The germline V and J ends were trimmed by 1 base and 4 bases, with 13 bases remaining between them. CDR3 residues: CASSLFPTGTYGYTF. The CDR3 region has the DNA TGTGCCAGCAGTTTATTCCCCACAGGAACCTATGGCTACACCTTC.

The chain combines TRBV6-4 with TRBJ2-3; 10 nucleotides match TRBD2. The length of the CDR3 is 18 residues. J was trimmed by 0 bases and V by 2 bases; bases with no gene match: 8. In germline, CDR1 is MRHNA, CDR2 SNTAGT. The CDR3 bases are TGTGCCAGCAGTGACGGGCTAGCGGGAGAGTCTAGCACAGATACGCAGTATTTT. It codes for CASSDGLAGESSTDTQYF.

The CDR3 DNA reads as TGTGCCACCAGCAATCGGGACAGGGCTTTCTCTGGAAACACCATATATTTT. It codes for CATSNRDRAFSGNTIYF. The chain recombines TRBV15 with TRBJ1-3; TRBD1 aligns across 9 bases. The ends lost 4 bases at V and 0 bases at J; junction bases unmatched: 7. CDR1 is LNHNV and CDR2 is YYDKDF in the germline V gene (reference sequence). CDR3 length: 17 amino acids.

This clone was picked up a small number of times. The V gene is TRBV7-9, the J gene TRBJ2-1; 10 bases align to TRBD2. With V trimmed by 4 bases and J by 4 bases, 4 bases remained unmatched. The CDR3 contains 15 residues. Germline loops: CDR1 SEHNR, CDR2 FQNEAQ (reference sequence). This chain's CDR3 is CASSSPSGSYNEQFF. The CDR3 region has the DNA TGTGCCAGCAGCTCTCCTAGCGGGAGTTACAATGAGCAGTTCTTC.

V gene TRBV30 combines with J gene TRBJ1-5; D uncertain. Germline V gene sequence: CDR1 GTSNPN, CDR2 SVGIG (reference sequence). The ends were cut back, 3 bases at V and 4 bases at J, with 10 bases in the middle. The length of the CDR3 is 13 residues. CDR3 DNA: TGTGCCTGGAGAGGGAGCAGGAATCAGCCCCAGCATTTT. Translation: CAWRGSRNQPQHF.

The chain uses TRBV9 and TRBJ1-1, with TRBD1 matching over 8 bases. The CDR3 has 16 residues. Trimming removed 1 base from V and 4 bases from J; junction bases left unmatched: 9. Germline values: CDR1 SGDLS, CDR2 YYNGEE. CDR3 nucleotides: TGTGCCAGCAGCGTATTCGACGGACAGGGAAGCACTGAAGCTTTCTTT. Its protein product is CASSVFDGQGSTEAFF.

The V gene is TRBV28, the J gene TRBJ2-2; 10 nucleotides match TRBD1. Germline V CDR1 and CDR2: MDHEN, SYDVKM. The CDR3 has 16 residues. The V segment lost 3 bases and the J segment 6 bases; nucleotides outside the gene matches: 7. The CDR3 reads CASSFSGTGDSGELFF. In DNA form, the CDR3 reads TGTGCCAGCAGTTTTAGCGGGACAGGGGATTCCGGGGAGCTGTTTTTT.

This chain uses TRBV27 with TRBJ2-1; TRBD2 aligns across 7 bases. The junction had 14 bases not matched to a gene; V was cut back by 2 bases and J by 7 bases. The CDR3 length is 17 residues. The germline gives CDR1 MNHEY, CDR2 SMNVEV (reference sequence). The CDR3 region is CASSLRARFAGENEQFF. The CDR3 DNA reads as TGTGCCAGCAGTTTACGAGCCCGCTTCGCGGGAGAGAATGAGCAGTTCTTC.

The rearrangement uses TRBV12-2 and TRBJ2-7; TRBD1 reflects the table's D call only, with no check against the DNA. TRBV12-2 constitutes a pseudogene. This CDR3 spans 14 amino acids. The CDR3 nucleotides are TGTGCAAGTCGCCGTCGACAGTTTGCCTACGAGCAGTACTTC. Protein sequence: CASRRRQFAYEQYF.

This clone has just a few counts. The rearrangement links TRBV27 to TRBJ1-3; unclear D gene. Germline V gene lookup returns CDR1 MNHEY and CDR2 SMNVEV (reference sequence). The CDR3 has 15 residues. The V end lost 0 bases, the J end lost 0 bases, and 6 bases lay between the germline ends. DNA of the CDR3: TGTGCCAGCAGTTTATCGGGGAGCTCTGGAAACACCATATATTTT. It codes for CASSLSGSSGNTIYF.

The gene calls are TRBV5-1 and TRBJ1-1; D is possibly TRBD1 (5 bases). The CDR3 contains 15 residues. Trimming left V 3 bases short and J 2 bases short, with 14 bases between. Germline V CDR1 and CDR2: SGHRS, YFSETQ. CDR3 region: CASSSQTATNTEAFF. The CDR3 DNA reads TGCGCCAGCAGCTCTCAGACAGCAACTAACACTGAAGCTTTCTTT. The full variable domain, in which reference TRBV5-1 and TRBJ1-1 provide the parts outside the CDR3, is KAGVTQTPRYLIKTRGQQVTLSCSPISGHRSVSWYQQTPGQGLQFLFEYFSETQRNKGNFPGRFSGRQFSNSRSEMNVSTLELGDSALYLCASSSQTATNTEAFFGQGTRLTVV.